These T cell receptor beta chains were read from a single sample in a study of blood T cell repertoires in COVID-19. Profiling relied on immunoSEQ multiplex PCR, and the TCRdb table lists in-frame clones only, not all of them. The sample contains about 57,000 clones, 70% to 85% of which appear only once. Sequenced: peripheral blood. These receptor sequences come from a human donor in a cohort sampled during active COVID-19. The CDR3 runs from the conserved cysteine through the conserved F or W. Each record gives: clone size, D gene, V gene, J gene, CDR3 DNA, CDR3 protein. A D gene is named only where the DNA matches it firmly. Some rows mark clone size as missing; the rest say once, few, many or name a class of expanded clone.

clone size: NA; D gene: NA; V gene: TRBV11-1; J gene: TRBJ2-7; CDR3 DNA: TGTGCCAGCAGCTCCAGCAGGGGACCCTACGAGCAGTACTTC; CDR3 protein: CASSSSRGPYEQYF
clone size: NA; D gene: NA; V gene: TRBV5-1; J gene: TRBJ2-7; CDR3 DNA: TGCGCCAGCAGCTTGGAGGGGTACTACGAGCAGTACTTC; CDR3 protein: CASSLEGYYEQYF
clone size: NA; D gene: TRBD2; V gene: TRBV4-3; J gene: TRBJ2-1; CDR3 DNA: TGCGCCAGCAGCCAAGTAGCGGGCGCTACCTACAATGAGCAGTTCTTC; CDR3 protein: CASSQVAGATYNEQFF
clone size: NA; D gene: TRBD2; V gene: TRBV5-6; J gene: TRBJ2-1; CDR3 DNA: TGTGCCAGCAGCTTCCTCCCTAGCGGGAGAAACAATGAGCAGTTCTTC; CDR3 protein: CASSFLPSGRNNEQFF
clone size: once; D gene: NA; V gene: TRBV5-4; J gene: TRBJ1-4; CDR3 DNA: TGTGCCAGCAGCTCAGGACAGCGGACGGAACTGTTTTTT; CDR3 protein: CASSSGQRTELFF
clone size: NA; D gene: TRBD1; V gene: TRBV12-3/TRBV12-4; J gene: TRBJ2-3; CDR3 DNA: TGTGCCAGCGCCGGGACAGTGACAGATACGCAGTATTTT; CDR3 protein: CASAGTVTDTQYF
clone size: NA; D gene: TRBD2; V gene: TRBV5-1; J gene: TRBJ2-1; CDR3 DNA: TGCGCCAGCAGCCCCACTAGCGGCAGCTCCTACAATGAGCAGTTCTTC; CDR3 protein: CASSPTSGSSYNEQFF
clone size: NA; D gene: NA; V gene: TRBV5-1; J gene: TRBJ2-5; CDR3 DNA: TGCGCCAGCAGCGTAGAGGAGACCCAGTACTTC; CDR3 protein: CASSVEETQYF
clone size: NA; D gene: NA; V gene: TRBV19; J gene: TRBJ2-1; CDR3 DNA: TGTGCCAGTAGTATTATGGGGGCCGTGCAGTTCTTC; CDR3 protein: CASSIMGAVQFF
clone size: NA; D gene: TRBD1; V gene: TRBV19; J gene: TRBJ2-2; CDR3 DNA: TGTGCCAGCCGGACCAGGGGGCAGGTCGAGGGGGAGCTGTTTTTT; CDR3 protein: CASRTRGQVEGELFF
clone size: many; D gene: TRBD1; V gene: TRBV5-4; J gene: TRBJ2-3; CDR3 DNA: TGTGCCAGCAGCTCGCTTCGGGACAGGGGGTTTGGAGATACGCAGTATTTT; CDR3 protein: CASSSLRDRGFGDTQYF
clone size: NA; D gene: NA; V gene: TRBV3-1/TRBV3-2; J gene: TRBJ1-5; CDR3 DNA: TGTGCCAGCAGCCAATTGGGGGCCAGCAATCAGCCCCAGCATTTT; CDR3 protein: CASSQLGASNQPQHF
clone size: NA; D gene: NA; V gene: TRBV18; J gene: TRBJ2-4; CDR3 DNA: TGTGCCAGCTCACCAGAGGGCAACCAAAACATTCAGTACTTC; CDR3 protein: CASSPEGNQNIQYF
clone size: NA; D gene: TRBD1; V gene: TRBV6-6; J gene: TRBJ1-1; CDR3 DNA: TGTGCCAGCAGATCCGCCGGGACAGGGTCAGCTTTCTTT; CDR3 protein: CASRSAGTGSAFF
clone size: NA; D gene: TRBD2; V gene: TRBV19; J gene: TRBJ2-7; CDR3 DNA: TGTGCCAGTAGTAAACTAGCGGGAGGTGGGGAGCAGTACTTC; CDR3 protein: CASSKLAGGGEQYF
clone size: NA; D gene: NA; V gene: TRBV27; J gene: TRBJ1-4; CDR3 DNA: TGTGCCAGCAGAGTCTTCGGGCAGGCCGGCGGGAATGAAAAACTGTTTTTT; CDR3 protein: CASRVFGQAGGNEKLFF
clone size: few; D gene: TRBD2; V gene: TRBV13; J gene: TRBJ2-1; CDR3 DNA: TGTGCCAGCAGCTCCACGACCCTATGGCGGGGGTCCTACAATGAGCAGTTCTTC; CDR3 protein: CASSSTTLWRGSYNEQFF
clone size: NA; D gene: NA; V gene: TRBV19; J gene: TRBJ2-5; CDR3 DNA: TGTGCCAGTAGCCAGAACAGGGTCCTCCCCAAAGAGACCCAGTACTTC; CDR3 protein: CASSQNRVLPKETQYF
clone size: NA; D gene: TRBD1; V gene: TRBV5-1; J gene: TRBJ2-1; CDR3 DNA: TGCGCCAGCAGCTTGGGACAGGGGGCCCCGTTCTTC; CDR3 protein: CASSLGQGAPFF
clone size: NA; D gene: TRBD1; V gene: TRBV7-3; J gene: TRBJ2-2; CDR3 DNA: TGTGCCAGCACCCGTGACAGGGGCGGCGGGGAGCTGTTTTTT; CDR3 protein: CASTRDRGGGELFF
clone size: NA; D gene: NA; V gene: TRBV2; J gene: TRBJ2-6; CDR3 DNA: TGTGCCAGCAGCCGCGATAACTCTGGGGCCAACGTCCTGACTTTC; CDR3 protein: CASSRDNSGANVLTF
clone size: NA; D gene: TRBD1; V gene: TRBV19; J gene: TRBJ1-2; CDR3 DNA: TGTGCCAGTACCGGGACAGGCTTAGTAGGTGGCTACACCTTC; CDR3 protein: CASTGTGLVGGYTF
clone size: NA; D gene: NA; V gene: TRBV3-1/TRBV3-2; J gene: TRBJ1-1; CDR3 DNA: TGTGCCAGCAGCCAGGACCGACAGAGTTACACTGAAGCTTTCTTT; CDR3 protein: CASSQDRQSYTEAFF
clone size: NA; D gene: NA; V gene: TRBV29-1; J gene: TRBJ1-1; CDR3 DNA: TGCAGCTCCGACGGGGACACTGAAGCTTTCTTT; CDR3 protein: CSSDGDTEAFF
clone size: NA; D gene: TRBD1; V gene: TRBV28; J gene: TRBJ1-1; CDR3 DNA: TGTGCCAGCAGCAGGGGCCAGGGGGGCACTGAAGCTTTCTTT; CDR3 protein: CASSRGQGGTEAFF
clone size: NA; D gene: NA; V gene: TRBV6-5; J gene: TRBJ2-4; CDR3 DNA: TGTGCCAGCAGGGGGCATGCGGCCAAAAACATTCAGTACTTC; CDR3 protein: CASRGHAAKNIQYF
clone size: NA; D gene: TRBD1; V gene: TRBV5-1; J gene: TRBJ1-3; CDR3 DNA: TGCGCCAGCAGCCCGGACGGCAGGGGGTCGCCCTCTGGAAACACCATATATTTT; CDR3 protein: CASSPDGRGSPSGNTIYF
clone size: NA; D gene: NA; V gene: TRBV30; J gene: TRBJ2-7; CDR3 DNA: TGTGCCTGGAGTGAAGCCAATACCTACGAGCAGTACTTC; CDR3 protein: CAWSEANTYEQYF
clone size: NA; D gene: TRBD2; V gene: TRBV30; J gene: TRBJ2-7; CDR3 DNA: TGTGCCTGGAGTTGGCTAGCGGGAGGGAAATACGAGCAGTACTTC; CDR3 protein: CAWSWLAGGKYEQYF
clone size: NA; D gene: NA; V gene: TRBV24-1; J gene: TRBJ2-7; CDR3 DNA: TGTGCCACCAGTGATCCGCCGCGGGACGGGTACGAGCAGTACTTC; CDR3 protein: CATSDPPRDGYEQYF
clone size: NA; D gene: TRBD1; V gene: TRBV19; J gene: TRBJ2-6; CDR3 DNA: TGTGCCAGTAGGCTGACAGGGGCCGGGGCCAACGTCCTGACTTTC; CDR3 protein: CASRLTGAGANVLTF
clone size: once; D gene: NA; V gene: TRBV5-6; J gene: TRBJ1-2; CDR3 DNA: TGTGCCAGCAGCTTGGGCGGTCCGACGGGCTACACCTTC; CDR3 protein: CASSLGGPTGYTF
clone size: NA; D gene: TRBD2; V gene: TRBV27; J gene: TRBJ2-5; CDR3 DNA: TGTGCCAGCAGTCTCCTAGGCGGGAGGGGAGAGACCCAGTACTTC; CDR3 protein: CASSLLGGRGETQYF
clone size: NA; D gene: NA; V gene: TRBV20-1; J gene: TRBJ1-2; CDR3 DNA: TGCAGTGCTAGTGGGTACCTTGTAGGGGGTGGCTACACCTTC; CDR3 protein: CSASGYLVGGGYTF
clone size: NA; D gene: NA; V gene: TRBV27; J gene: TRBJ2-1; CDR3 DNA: TGTGCCAGCAGTTGGCGGAGTTACAATGAGCAGTTCTTC; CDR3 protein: CASSWRSYNEQFF
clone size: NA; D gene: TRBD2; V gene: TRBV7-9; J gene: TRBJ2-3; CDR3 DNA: TGTGCCAGCACCTCCGGTTCGGTAGCGGGAGGGGGAGATACGCAGTATTTT; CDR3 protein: CASTSGSVAGGGDTQYF
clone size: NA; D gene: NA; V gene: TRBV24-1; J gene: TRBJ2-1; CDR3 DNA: TGTGCCACCAGTCGGAGCCGCAATGAGCAGTTCTTC; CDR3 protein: CATSRSRNEQFF
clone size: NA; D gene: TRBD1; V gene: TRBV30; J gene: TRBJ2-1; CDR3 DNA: TGTGCCTGGAGTGTGGGACAGGGGTTCGATGAGCAGTTCTTC; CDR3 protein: CAWSVGQGFDEQFF
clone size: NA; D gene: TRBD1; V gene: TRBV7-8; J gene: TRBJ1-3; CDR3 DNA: TGTGCCAGCAGCCGAGGGGACAGGGTCTCTGGAAACACCATATATTTT; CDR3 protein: CASSRGDRVSGNTIYF
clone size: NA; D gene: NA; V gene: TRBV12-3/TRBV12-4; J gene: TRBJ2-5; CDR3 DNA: TGTGCCAGCAGTTTTTGGGAGGGGGACCAGTACTTC; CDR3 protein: CASSFWEGDQYF
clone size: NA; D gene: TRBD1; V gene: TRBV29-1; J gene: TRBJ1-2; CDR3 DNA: TGCAGCGTTGAAGATTCTCCGGGACAGGGCTATGGCTACACCTTC; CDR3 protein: CSVEDSPGQGYGYTF
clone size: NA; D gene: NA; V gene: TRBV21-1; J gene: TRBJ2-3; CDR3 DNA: TGTGCCAGCAGCAAAGAGGGCGCTAGCGGGAGTGCAGATACGCAGTATTTT; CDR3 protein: CASSKEGASGSADTQYF
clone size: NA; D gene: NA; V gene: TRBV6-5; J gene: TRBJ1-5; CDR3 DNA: TGTGCCAGCAGTTACTCTGCGGAGAGTAGCAATCAGCCCCAGCATTTT; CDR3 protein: CASSYSAESSNQPQHF
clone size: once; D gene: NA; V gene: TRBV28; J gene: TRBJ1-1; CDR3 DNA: TGTGCCAGCAGTTTAGAACTCCGGGGGGGCACTGAAGCTTTCTTT; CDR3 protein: CASSLELRGGTEAFF
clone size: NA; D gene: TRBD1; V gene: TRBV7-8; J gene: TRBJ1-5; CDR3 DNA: TGTGCCAGCAGCTTAGCGCCGGGACAGGCTTATCAGCCCCAGCATTTT; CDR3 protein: CASSLAPGQAYQPQHF
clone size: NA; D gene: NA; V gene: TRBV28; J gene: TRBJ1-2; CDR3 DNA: TGTGCCAGCAGGCTCAGGGCTCATGGCTACACCTTC; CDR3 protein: CASRLRAHGYTF